This paragraph covers one T cell receptor (beta chain) sequence. Its specificity is unknown. This record comes from a study of blood T cells in healthy people across ages. A second PCR of 7 to 11 cycles used a sample-barcoded 5' primer and a J-beta primer mix. TCRdb used MiXCR to reprocess the 5' RACE reads, holding one entry per CDR3 protein. Altogether 1.4 million to 1.5 million distinct CDR3 sequences are present, 40% to 50% being singletons, with the ten largest covering 7% to 9.5%. Study-wide results and caveats: The donors' CMV status was not determined, possibly confounding changes in expanded clonotypes.

Sequencing input: blood. The sequence was collected from a woman aged 18-29 years in good health.

The CDR3 is CATSRDRGGVADTQYF. The CDR3 region has the DNA TGTGCCACCAGCAGAGATCGGGGCGGGGTGGCAGATACGCAGTATTTT. V usage is TRBV15 and J usage is TRBJ2-3, with D possibly being TRBD2 (6 bases). There are 16 residues in the CDR3. Germline V gene lookup returns CDR1 LNHNV and CDR2 YYDKDF (reference sequence). Trimming removed 0 bases from V and 4 bases from J, with 14 bases in between.